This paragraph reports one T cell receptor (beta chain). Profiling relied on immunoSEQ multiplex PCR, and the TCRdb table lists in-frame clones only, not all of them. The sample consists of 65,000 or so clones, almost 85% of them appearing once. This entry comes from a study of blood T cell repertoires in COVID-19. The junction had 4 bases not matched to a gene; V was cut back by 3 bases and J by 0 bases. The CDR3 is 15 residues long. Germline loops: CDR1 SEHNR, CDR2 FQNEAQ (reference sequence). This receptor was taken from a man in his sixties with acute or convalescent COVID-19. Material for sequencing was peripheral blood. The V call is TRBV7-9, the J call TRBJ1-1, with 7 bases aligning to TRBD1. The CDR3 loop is CASSLYRGLNTEAFF. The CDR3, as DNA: TGTGCCAGCAGCTTGTACAGGGGTCTGAACACTGAAGCTTTCTTT.